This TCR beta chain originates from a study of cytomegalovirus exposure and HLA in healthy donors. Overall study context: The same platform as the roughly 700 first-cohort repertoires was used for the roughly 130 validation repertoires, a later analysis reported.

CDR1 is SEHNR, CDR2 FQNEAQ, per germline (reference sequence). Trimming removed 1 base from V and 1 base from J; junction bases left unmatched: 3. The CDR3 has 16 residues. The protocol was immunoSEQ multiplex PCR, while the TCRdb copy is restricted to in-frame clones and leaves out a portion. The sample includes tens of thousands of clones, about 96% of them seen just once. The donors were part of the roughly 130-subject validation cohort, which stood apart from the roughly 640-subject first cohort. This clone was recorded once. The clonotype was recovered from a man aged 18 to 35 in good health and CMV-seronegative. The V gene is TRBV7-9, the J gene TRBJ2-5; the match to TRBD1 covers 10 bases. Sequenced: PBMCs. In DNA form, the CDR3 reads TGTGCCAGCAGCTTAGGGGACAGGGGTCTCCAAGAGACCCAGTACTTC. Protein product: CASSLGDRGLQETQYF.